Listed below are T cell receptor beta chains from one sample, sequenced in a study of shared clonotypes between healthy human individuals. Some clones are missing from TCRdb's copy, which holds only in-frame ones; the method was immunoSEQ multiplex PCR. The sample comprises about 800,000 clones, 90% to 97% of which are singletons, and less than 0.3% rests with the top ten. The material sequenced was naive CD8+ T cells sorted from blood. These receptors came from a man aged 30 to 39 in good health. The CDR3 runs from the conserved cysteine through the conserved F or W. D genes are given only for firm matches. Only part of the rows carry a size: once, few, many, or a class if the clone is expanded.

TGTGCCAGCAGCACCTGGACGGGGAACACCGGGGAGCTGTTTTTT | CASSTWTGNTGELFF | TRBV11-2 | - | - | TRBJ2-2
TGTGCCAGCAGCTTAGGCTTCTCGACAGGCTACAATGAGCAGTTCTTC | CASSLGFSTGYNEQFF | TRBV11-3 | - | - | TRBJ2-1
TGTGCCAGCAGAAGCGGGGGACTGACGAACACTGAAGCTTTCTTT | CASRSGGLTNTEAFF | TRBV16 | - | once | TRBJ1-1
TGTGCCAGCAGCTTAGTACTGACTCCTAGCTCCTACAATGAGCAGTTCTTC | CASSLVLTPSSYNEQFF | TRBV7-2 | - | - | TRBJ2-1
TGTGCCAGCAGCGGATACGCACAGGGTGGCGAGCAGTACTTC | CASSGYAQGGEQYF | TRBV11-3 | - | once | TRBJ2-7
TGTGCCAGCAGTGACAACGACGGGCTAGCGGGAGGGCCCACAGATACGCAGTATTTT | CASSDNDGLAGGPTDTQYF | TRBV6-4 | TRBD2 | - | TRBJ2-3
TGTGCCAGCAGCGTACGGACAGCCAGCACAGATACGCAGTATTTT | CASSVRTASTDTQYF | TRBV9 | - | - | TRBJ2-3
TGTGCCAGAAGCCTCAGGGGAAGGAGCAATCAGCCCCAGCATTTT | CARSLRGRSNQPQHF | TRBV5-3 | - | - | TRBJ1-5
TGTGCCAGCAGCCCGGGACAGGGAGGGAATTCACCCCTCCACTTT | CASSPGQGGNSPLHF | TRBV7-9 | TRBD1 | once | TRBJ1-6
TGTGCCAGCAGTTCCGACAGGTTGGGCACAGATACGCAGTATTTT | CASSSDRLGTDTQYF | TRBV27 | - | - | TRBJ2-3
TGCGCCAGCAGCCAAGAAGGAAGGAGGGGTGAGCAGTTCTTC | CASSQEGRRGEQFF | TRBV4-1 | - | - | TRBJ2-1
TGTGCCAGCAGCTTAGGGACTAGCGGGTGGTCCAGCACCGGGGAGCTGTTTTTT | CASSLGTSGWSSTGELFF | TRBV7-9 | TRBD2 | - | TRBJ2-2
TGTGCCAGCAGCTCGACTAGCGGGACCTACAATGAGCAGTTCTTC | CASSSTSGTYNEQFF | TRBV7-9 | TRBD2 | - | TRBJ2-1
TGCAGTGCTAACGAGGACAGGGAAGCTTTCTTT | CSANEDREAFF | TRBV20-1 | TRBD1 | - | TRBJ1-1
TGCAGCGCAATCCGGGACACTTCCTACGAGCAGTACTTC | CSAIRDTSYEQYF | TRBV29-1 | - | - | TRBJ2-7
TGCAGCGTTGAGGGGTACAATGAGCAGTTCTTC | CSVEGYNEQFF | TRBV29-1 | - | - | TRBJ2-1
TGCGCCAGCAGCTTTCAACGGGACAGCCGGAACACTGAAGCTTTCTTT | CASSFQRDSRNTEAFF | TRBV5-1 | TRBD1 | - | TRBJ1-1
TGTGCCAGCAGCTTCCAGGGCGAGGGCTATGGCTACACCTTC | CASSFQGEGYGYTF | TRBV7-9 | - | - | TRBJ1-2
TGTGCCAGCAGCTCGCCCAGCGGACTAGCGGGGGACACCGGGGAGCTGTTTTTT | CASSSPSGLAGDTGELFF | TRBV13 | TRBD2 | - | TRBJ2-2
TGTGCCAGCAGCTCCGCAACCGGGACAGACCACTACGAGCAGTACTTC | CASSSATGTDHYEQYF | TRBV7-8 | TRBD1 | - | TRBJ2-7
TGTGCCAGCAGTTTTTGGGATCTGGGCGAGCAGTACTTC | CASSFWDLGEQYF | TRBV27 | - | once | TRBJ2-7
TGCAGCGCCGTTAGCGGGAGGGCCATCCACGAGCAGTACTTC | CSAVSGRAIHEQYF | TRBV29-1 | TRBD2 | - | TRBJ2-7
TGTGCCAGCAGCTTAGCGCTCGGCTACCTCTACGAGCAGTACTTC | CASSLALGYLYEQYF | TRBV7-6 | - | - | TRBJ2-7
TGTGCCAGTAGTCCTAAAGGGAACAGCAATCAGCCCCAGCATTTT | CASSPKGNSNQPQHF | TRBV19 | - | - | TRBJ1-5
TGTGCCATCAGTGAGTCGTGGGACAGGGATGCCTATAGCAATCAGCCCCAGCATTTT | CAISESWDRDAYSNQPQHF | TRBV10-3 | TRBD1 | - | TRBJ1-5
TGTGCCAGCAGCTTTATGTCTGTTTGGGCGGAGGAAAAACTGTTTTTT | CASSFMSVWAEEKLFF | TRBV7-9 | - | - | TRBJ1-4
TGTGCCAGCAGTTTTACCGGGACAGGGGCGAGCAATCAGCCCCAGCATTTT | CASSFTGTGASNQPQHF | TRBV7-9 | TRBD1 | - | TRBJ1-5
TGTGCCAGCAGCATAGCGGGCAGAACCTACGAGCAGTACTTC | CASSIAGRTYEQYF | TRBV2 | TRBD2 | - | TRBJ2-7
TGTGCCAGCAGCTTCTGGGGGGACAGAACAGGGGGCTACACCTTC | CASSFWGDRTGGYTF | TRBV5-4 | TRBD1 | - | TRBJ1-2
TGTGCCAGCAGCTTATGGGAAGGGACAAAGAACACCGGGGAGCTGTTTTTT | CASSLWEGTKNTGELFF | TRBV7-9 | - | - | TRBJ2-2
TGTGCCAGCAGCCAAGAGTTTGGAGTCTACAATCAGCCCCAGCATTTT | CASSQEFGVYNQPQHF | TRBV4-2 | - | - | TRBJ1-5
TGTGCCAGCAGCTACCCTAGCGGGAGTGGAGATACGCAGTATTTT | CASSYPSGSGDTQYF | TRBV9 | TRBD2 | - | TRBJ2-3
TGTGCCAGCAGCTTAGATCTTGGCGGGAGAAGGGAAGATACGCAGTATTTT | CASSLDLGGRREDTQYF | TRBV11-2 | TRBD2 | - | TRBJ2-3
TGTGCCAGCTCATCGTCGGATGGCGGGAGTCGGACAGATACGCAGTATTTT | CASSSSDGGSRTDTQYF | TRBV18 | TRBD2 | - | TRBJ2-3
TGTGCCAGCAGCTATTGGGACAGGGACCTCGAGCAGTACTTC | CASSYWDRDLEQYF | TRBV5-6 | TRBD1 | - | TRBJ2-7
TGTGCCAGCAGCCCCGGGACAGGGTATTCTTACGAGCAGTACTTC | CASSPGTGYSYEQYF | TRBV6-5 | TRBD1 | - | TRBJ2-7
TGTGCCATCAGTGGGACAGGCCTTTTTAGCAATCAGCCCCAGCATTTT | CAISGTGLFSNQPQHF | TRBV10-3 | TRBD1 | - | TRBJ1-5
TGTGCCAGCAGTGAAAAGGTAGGGTGGATGGGGGATAGCAATCAGCCCCAGCATTTT | CASSEKVGWMGDSNQPQHF | TRBV6-1 | - | - | TRBJ1-5
TGCGCCAGCAGTGAGGGCGTCGGTACGCAGTATTTT | CASSEGVGTQYF | TRBV10-1 | - | - | TRBJ2-3
TGTGCCAGCAGGTCCCGGGAAACTCACTACGAGCAGTACTTC | CASRSRETHYEQYF | TRBV6-5 | - | - | TRBJ2-7
TGTGCCAGCTCCCCCACGTACAATGAGCAGTTCTTC | CASSPTYNEQFF | TRBV6-6 | - | once | TRBJ2-1
TGTGCCAGCAGCTTAGCACCTAGCGGCTCCTACAATGAGCAGTTCTTC | CASSLAPSGSYNEQFF | TRBV7-9 | TRBD2 | - | TRBJ2-1